The rows below give T cell receptor beta chains drawn from one sample of a study. TCRdb re-called the 5' RACE reads through MiXCR, storing one row per CDR3 protein. The repertoire holds around 57,000 distinct CDR3 sequences, about 28% seen once, with 2.5% to 3.5% in the top ten. The specimen sequenced was tumor-infiltrating memory CD4+ T cells sorted from the breast tumor. The origin of the receptors is a female donor with breast cancer. CDR3s include the opening cysteine and the closing phenylalanine or tryptophan. A D gene is named only where the DNA matches it firmly. For some rows the clone size is stated as once, few or many, or as a class when expanded; others skip it.

d_gene,v_gene,j_gene,abundance,CDR3aa,CDR3nt
NA,TRBV10-3,TRBJ2-3,few,CAIRNSSSTDTQYF,TGTGCCATCAGGAACAGTTCTAGCACAGATACGCAGTATTTT
TRBD1,TRBV27,TRBJ2-5,few,CASSSRDRGGGTQYF,TGTGCCAGCAGTTCCCGGGACAGGGGCGGTGGGACCCAGTACTTC
TRBD1,TRBV5-1,TRBJ1-6,NA,CASSLGLQGVHNSPLHF,TGCGCCAGCAGCTTGGGTCTACAGGGGGTCCATAATTCACCCCTCCACTTT
NA,TRBV7-2,TRBJ2-5,few,CASSLLEGTEQTQYF,TGTGCCAGCAGCTTACTCGAGGGTACGGAGCAGACCCAGTACTTC
NA,TRBV7-9,TRBJ2-7,many,CASSEGEGEQYF,TGTGCCAGCAGCGAGGGTGAAGGCGAGCAGTACTTC
NA,TRBV18,TRBJ2-7,NA,CAGSPNQDSYEQYF,TGTGCCGGCTCACCAAACCAAGACAGCTACGAGCAGTACTTC
NA,TRBV21-1,TRBJ2-5,NA,CASSKGAGPQETQYF,TGTGCCAGCAGCAAAGGGGCGGGCCCTCAAGAGACCCAGTACTTC
NA,TRBV20-1,TRBJ2-5,NA,CSGTHQETQYF,TGCAGCGGGACTCACCAAGAGACCCAGTACTTC
TRBD2,TRBV3-1,TRBJ2-5,NA,CASSQDKFGSSGLLTQYF,TGTGCCAGCAGCCAAGATAAGTTTGGGTCTAGCGGGCTACTGACCCAGTACTTC
NA,TRBV7-2,TRBJ2-3,NA,CASSSSARADTQYF,TGTGCCAGCAGCTCCTCCGCCAGAGCAGATACGCAGTATTTT
NA,TRBV5-1,TRBJ2-5,NA,CASSLGDWQETQYF,TGCGCCAGCAGCTTGGGGGACTGGCAAGAGACCCAGTACTTC
NA,TRBV20-1,TRBJ1-1,many,CSAIHNTEAFF,TGCAGTGCTATCCATAACACTGAAGCTTTCTTT
TRBD1,TRBV10-3,TRBJ2-1,NA,CAISGRDRGWEQFF,TGTGCCATCAGTGGGCGGGACAGGGGTTGGGAGCAGTTCTTC
NA,TRBV5-1,TRBJ2-5,few,CASRTGTGQETQYF,TGCGCCAGCAGGACAGGAACAGGGCAAGAGACCCAGTACTTC
NA,TRBV20-1,TRBJ2-1,NA,CSAVTASSYNEQFF,TGCAGTGCTGTGACAGCGAGCTCCTACAATGAGCAGTTCTTC
TRBD1,TRBV9,TRBJ1-5,few,CASSVQGGQPQHF,TGTGCCAGCAGCGTACAGGGGGGGCAGCCCCAGCATTTT
NA,TRBV30,TRBJ1-6,few,CALGDPSPLHF,TGTGCCTTAGGGGATCCTTCACCCCTCCACTTT
NA,TRBV29-1,TRBJ1-1,few,CTHKRANSEAFF,TGCACCCATAAACGGGCGAACAGTGAAGCTTTCTTT
NA,TRBV5-1,TRBJ2-2,NA,CASSQTSMLFGELFF,TGCGCCAGCAGCCAAACTAGTATGCTTTTCGGGGAGCTGTTTTTT
NA,TRBV20-1,TRBJ2-7,NA,CSASYTAQYF,TGCAGTGCTTCTTATACGGCCCAGTACTTC
TRBD1,TRBV30,TRBJ1-2,many,CAWETGSYGYTF,TGTGCCTGGGAGACAGGGAGCTATGGCTACACCTTC
NA,TRBV3-1,TRBJ2-1,NA,CASSQTHEQFF,TGTGCCAGCAGCCAGACACATGAGCAGTTCTTC